The source of this T cell receptor beta chain is a study of T cell repertoires in cytomegalovirus infection. Across the whole study: CMV infection together with matching HLA type was indicated by public TCR beta signatures.

The study, taken as a whole, reports: Dominating the ex vivo response were TCR beta clonotypes that were CMV-specific and HLA-C-restricted. Cumulated frequencies of public TCR beta families served to identify carriers of CMV plus the relevant HLA.

TCRdb used MiXCR to reprocess the reads, holding one entry per CDR3 protein. The data show about 80,000 distinct CDR3 sequences, roughly 3.5% seen once. There are many counts of this clonotype. The antigen is not known. The CDR3 spans 13 residues. CDR1 is SGHVS and CDR2 is FNYEAQ in the germline V gene. V lost 0 bases, J lost 4 bases, and 4 bases lay in between. The specimen was PBMCs. The receptor's source is a human donor in good health (CMV status not recorded). Some clones in this sample may be carry-over from other donors' samples. The chain couples TRBV7-6 to TRBJ1-3; no definite D call. The CDR3 bases are TGTGCCAGCAGCTTAGCGGTGGGAAACACCATATATTTT. The encoded protein is CASSLAVGNTIYF.